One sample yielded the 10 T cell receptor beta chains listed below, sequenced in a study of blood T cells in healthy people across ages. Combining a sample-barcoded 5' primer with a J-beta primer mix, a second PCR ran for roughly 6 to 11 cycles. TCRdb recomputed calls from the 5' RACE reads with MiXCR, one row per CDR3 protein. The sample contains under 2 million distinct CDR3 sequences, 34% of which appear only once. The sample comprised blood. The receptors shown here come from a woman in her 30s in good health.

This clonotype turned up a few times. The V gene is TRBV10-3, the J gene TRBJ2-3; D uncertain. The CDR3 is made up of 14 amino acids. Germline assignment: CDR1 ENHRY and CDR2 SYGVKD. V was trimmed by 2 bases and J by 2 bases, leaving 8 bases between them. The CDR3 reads CAISEPRHTDTQYF. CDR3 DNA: TGTGCCATCAGTGAGCCCCGACACACAGATACGCAGTATTTT.

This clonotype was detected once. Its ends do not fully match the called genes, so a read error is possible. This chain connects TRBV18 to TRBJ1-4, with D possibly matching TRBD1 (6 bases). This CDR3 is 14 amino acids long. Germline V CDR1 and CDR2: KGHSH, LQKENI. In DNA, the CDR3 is TGTGCCAGCCCACCACCGGGGGGCTATGAAAAACTGTTTTTT. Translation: CASPPPGGYEKLFF.

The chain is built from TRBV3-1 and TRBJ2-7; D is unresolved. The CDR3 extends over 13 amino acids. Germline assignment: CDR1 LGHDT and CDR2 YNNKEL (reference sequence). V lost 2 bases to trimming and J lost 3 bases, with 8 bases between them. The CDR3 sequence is CASSQSSNYEQYF. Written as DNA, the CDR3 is TGTGCCAGCAGCCAATCCTCGAACTACGAGCAGTACTTC.

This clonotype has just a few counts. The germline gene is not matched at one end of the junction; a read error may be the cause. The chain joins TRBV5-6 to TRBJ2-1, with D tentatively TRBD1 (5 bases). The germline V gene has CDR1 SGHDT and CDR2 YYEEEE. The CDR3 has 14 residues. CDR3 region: CTSTQGSTYNEQFF. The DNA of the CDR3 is TGTACCAGCACCCAGGGTTCGACCTACAATGAGCAGTTCTTC.

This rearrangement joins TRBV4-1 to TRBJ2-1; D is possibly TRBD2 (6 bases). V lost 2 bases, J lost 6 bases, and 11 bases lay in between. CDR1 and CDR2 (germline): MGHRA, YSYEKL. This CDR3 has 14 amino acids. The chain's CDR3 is CASSQTGVPNEQFF. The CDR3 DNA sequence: TGCGCCAGCAGCCAAACGGGAGTCCCCAATGAGCAGTTCTTC.

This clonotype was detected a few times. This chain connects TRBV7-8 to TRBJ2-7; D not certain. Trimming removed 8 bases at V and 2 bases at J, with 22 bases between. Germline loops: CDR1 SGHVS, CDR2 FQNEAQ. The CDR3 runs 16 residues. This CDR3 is CASGLGHPIYTYEQYF. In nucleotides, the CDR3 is TGTGCCAGCGGTCTGGGTCACCCGATTTATACCTACGAGCAGTACTTC.

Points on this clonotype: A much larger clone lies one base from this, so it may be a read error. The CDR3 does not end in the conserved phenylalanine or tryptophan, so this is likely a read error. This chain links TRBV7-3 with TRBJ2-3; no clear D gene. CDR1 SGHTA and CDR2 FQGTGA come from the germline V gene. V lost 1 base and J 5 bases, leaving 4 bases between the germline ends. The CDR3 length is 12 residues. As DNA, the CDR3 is TGTGCCAGCAGCTTAAACCGAGATACGCAGTATTGT. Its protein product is CASSLNRDTQYC.

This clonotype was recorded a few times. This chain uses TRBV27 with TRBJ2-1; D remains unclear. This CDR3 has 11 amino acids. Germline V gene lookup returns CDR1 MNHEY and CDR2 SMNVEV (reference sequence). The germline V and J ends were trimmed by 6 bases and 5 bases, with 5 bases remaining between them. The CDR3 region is CASRTHNEQFF. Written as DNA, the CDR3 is TGTGCCAGCAGGACCCACAATGAGCAGTTCTTC.

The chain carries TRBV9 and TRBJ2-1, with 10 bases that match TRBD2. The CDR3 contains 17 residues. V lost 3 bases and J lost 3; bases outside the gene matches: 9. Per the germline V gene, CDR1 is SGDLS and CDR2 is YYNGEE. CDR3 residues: CASSEGRASGGYNEQFF. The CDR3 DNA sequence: TGTGCCAGCAGCGAGGGGAGGGCTAGCGGGGGCTACAATGAGCAGTTCTTC. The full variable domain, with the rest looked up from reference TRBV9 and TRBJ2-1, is DSGVTQTPKHLITATGQRVTLRCSPRSGDLSVYWYQQSLDQGLQFLIQYYNGEERAKGNILERFSAQQFPDLHSELNLSSLELGDSALYFCASSEGRASGGYNEQFFGPGTRLTVL.

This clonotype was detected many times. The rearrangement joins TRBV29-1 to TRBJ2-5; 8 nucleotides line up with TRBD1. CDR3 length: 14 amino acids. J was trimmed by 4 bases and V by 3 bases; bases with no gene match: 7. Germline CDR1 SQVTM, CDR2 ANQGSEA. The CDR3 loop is CSVDPGGGGETQYF. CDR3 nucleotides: TGCAGCGTTGACCCAGGGGGCGGTGGAGAGACCCAGTACTTC.